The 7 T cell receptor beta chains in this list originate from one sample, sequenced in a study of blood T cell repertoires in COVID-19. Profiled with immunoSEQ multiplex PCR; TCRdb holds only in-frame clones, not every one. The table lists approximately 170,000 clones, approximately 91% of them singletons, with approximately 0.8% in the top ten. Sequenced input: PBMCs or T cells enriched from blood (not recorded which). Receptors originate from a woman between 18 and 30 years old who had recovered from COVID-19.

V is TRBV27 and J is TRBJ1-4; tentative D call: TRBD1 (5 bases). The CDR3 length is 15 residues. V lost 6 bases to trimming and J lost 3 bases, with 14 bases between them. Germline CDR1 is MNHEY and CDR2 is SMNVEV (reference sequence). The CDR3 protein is CASRARGWANEKLFF. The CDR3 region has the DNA TGTGCCAGCAGGGCACGGGGGTGGGCTAATGAAAAACTGTTTTTT.

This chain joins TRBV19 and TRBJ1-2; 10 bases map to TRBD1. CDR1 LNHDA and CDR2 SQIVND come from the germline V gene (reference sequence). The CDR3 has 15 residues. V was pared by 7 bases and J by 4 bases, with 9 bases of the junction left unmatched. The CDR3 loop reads CASTPGQGLFYGYTF. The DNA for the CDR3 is TGTGCCAGTACCCCGGGACAGGGGCTTTTCTATGGCTACACCTTC.

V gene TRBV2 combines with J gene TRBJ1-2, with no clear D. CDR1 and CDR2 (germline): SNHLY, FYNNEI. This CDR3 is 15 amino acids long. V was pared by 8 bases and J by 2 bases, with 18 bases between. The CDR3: CASADRQVLNYGYTF. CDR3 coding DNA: TGTGCCAGCGCCGATCGGCAGGTTCTGAACTATGGCTACACCTTC.

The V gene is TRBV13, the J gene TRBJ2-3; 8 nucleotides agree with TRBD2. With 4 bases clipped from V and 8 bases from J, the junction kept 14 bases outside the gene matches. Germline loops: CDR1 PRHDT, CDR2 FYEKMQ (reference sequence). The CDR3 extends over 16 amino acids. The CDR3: CASSSPLREGRVTQYF. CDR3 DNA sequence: TGTGCCAGCAGCTCCCCCCTCCGGGAGGGCCGGGTTACGCAGTATTTT.

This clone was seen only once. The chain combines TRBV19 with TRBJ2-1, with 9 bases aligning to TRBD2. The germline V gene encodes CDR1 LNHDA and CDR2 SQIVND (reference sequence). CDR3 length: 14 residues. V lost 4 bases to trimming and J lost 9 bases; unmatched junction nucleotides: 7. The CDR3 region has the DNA TGTGCCAGTAGTAAGGGCGGGAGGGCAGGTGAGCAGTTCTTC. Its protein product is CASSKGGRAGEQFF.

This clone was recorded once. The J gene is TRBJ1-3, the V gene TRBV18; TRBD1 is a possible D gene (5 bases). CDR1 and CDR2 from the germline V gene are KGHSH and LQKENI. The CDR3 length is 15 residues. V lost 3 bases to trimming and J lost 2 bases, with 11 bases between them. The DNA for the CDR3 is TGTGCCAGCTCACCGGCGACGGGGGCTGGAAACACCATATATTTT. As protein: CASSPATGAGNTIYF.

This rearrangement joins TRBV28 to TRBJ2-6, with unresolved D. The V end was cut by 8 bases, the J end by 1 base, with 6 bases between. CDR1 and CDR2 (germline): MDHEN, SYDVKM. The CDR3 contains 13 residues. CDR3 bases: TGTGCCAGCTTCCTATCTGGGGCCAACGTCCTGACTTTC. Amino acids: CASFLSGANVLTF.